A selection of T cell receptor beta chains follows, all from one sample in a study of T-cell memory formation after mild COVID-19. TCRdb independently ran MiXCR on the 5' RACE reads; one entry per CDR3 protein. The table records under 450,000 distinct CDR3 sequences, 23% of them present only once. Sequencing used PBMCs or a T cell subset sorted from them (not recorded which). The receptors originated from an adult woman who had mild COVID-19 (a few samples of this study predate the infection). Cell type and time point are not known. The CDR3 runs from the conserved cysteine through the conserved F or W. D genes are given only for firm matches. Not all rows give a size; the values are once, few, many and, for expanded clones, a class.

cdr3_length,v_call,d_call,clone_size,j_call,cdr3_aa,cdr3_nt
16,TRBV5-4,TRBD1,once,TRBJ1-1,CASSLVLGQLNTEAFF,TGTGCCAGCAGCTTGGTTCTGGGACAGTTGAACACTGAAGCTTTCTTT
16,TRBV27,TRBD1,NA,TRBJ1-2,CASSSARDRGRNGYTF,TGTGCCAGCAGTTCAGCAAGGGACAGGGGGCGGAATGGCTACACCTTC
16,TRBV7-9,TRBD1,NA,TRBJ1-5,CASSHSGGTGNQPQHF,TGTGCCAGCAGCCACTCCGGCGGGACAGGCAATCAGCCCCAGCATTTT
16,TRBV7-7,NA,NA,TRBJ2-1,CASSDRVGRHYNEQFF,TGTGCTAGCAGCGATAGGGTAGGTCGCCACTACAATGAGCAGTTCTTC
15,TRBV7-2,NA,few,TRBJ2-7,CASSSSYVSTYEQYF,TGTGCCAGCAGCTCCTCGTATGTATCAACCTACGAGCAGTACTTC
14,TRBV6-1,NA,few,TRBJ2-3,CASSEGTLGDTQYF,TGTGCCAGCAGTGAAGGGACTCTGGGAGATACGCAGTATTTT
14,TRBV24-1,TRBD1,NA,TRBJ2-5,CATSQTGGGETQYF,TGTGCCACCAGCCAGACAGGGGGGGGAGAGACCCAGTACTTC
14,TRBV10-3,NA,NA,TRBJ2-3,CAISERGARDTQYF,TGTGCCATCAGTGAGAGGGGGGCGCGCGATACGCAGTATTTT
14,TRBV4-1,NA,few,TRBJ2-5,CASSRDSNGETQYF,TGCGCCAGCAGCCGGGATAGTAACGGGGAGACCCAGTACTTC
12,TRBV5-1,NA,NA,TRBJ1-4,CASSLEQGRLFF,TGCGCCAGCAGCTTGGAACAGGGACGGCTGTTTTTT
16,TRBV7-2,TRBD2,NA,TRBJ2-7,CASSLLLDGGTYEQYF,TGTGCCAGCAGCCTACTGTTGGACGGGGGGACCTACGAGCAGTACTTC
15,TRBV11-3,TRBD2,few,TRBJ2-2,CASTSGRIRAGELFF,TGTGCCAGCACCAGCGGGAGGATACGGGCCGGGGAGCTGTTTTTT
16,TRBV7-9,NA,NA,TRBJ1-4,CASSLWTAATNEKLFF,TGTGCCAGCAGCCTATGGACAGCTGCAACTAATGAAAAACTGTTTTTT
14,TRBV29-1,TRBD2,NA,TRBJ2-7,CSVGSGRYSYEQYF,TGCAGCGTGGGGAGCGGGAGGTATTCCTACGAGCAGTACTTC
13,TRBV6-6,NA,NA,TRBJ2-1,CASSYSAANEQFF,TGTGCCAGCAGTTACTCGGCGGCCAATGAGCAGTTCTTC
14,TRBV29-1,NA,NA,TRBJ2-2,CSAEAGPNTGELFF,TGCAGCGCCGAGGCAGGGCCGAACACCGGGGAGCTGTTTTTT
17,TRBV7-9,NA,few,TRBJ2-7,CASSLRRTVRLIYEQYF,TGTGCCAGCAGCTTAAGGCGGACTGTAAGGTTAATCTACGAGCAGTACTTC
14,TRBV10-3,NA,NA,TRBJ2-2,CAISVRENTGELFF,TGTGCCATCAGTGTAAGGGAGAACACCGGGGAGCTGTTTTTT